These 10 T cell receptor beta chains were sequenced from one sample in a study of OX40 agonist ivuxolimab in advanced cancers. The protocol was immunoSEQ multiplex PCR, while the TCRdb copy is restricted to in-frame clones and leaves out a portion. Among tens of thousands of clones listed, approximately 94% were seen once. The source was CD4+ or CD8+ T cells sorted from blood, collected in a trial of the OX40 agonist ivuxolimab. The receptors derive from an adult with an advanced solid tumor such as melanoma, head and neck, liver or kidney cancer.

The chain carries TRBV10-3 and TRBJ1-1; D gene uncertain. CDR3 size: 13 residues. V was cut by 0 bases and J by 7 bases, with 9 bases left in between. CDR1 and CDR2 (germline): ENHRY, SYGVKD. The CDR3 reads CAISESYGIEAFF. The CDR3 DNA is TGTGCCATCAGTGAGTCGTACGGAATTGAAGCTTTCTTT.

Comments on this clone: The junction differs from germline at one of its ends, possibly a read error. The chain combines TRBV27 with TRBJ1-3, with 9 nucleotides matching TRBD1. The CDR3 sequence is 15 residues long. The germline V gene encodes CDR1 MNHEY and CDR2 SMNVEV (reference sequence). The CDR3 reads CASSLDRGGGNAIYF. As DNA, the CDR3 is TGTGCCAGCAGTTTGGACAGGGGCGGAGGAAACGCCATATATTTT.

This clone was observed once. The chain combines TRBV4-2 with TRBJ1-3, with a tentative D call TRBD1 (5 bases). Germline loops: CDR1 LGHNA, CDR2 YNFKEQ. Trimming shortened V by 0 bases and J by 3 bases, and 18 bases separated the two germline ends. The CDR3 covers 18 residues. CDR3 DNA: TGTGCCAGCAGCCAAGAGCTTGGTGGGGGTACATTTGGAAACACCATATATTTT. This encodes CASSQELGGGTFGNTIYF.

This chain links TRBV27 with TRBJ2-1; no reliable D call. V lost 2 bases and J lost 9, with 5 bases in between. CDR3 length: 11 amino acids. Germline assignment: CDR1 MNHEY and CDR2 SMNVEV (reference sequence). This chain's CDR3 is CASSLPPEQFF. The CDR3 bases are TGTGCCAGCAGTTTACCTCCTGAGCAGTTCTTC.

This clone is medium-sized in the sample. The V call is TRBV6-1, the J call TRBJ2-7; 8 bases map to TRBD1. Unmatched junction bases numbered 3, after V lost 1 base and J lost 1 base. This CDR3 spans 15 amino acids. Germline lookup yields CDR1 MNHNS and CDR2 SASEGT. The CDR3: CASSEDGTGSYEQYF. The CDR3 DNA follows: TGTGCCAGCAGTGAAGATGGGACAGGTTCCTACGAGCAGTACTTC.

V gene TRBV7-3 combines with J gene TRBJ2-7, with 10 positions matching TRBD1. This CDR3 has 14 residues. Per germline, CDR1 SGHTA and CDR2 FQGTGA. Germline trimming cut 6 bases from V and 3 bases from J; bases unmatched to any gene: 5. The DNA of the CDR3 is TGTGCCAGCAGTTTCGGGACAGGGGACTACGAGCAGTACTTC. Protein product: CASSFGTGDYEQYF.

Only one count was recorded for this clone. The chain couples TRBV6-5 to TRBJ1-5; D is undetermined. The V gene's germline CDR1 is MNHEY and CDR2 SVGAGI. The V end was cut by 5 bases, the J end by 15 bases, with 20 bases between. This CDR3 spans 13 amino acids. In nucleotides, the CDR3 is TGTGCCAGCAGTCTCCGCCGAGGGTTGGTCTGGCATTTT. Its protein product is CASSLRRGLVWHF.

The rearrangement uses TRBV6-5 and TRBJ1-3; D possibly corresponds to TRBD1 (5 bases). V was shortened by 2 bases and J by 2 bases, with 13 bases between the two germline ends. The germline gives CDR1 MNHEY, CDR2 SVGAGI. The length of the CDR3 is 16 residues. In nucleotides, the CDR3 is TGTGCCAGCAGTTACGGTACAGGAGTCCCTGGAAACACCATATATTTT. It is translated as CASSYGTGVPGNTIYF.

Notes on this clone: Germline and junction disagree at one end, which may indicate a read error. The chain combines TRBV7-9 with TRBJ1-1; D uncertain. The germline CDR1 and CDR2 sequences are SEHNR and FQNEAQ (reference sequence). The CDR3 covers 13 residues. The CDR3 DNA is TGTGCCACCAGCGGGAGGGTGAACACTGAAGCTTTCTTT. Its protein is CATSGRVNTEAFF.

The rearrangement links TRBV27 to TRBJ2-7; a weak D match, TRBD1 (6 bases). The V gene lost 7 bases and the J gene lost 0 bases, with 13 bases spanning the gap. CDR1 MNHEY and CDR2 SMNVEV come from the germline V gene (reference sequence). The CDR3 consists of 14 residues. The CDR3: CASKTTGPSYEQYF. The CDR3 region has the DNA TGTGCCAGCAAGACAACAGGGCCCTCCTACGAGCAGTACTTC.